This T cell receptor beta chain was identified during a study of blood T cells in healthy people across ages. The germline V and J ends were trimmed by 5 bases and 7 bases, with 24 bases remaining between them. This CDR3 is 17 amino acids long. The V gene's germline CDR1 is SGHVS and CDR2 FQNEAQ. This clonotype has more than one count but fewer than ten. Using a J-beta primer mix together with a sample-barcoded 5' primer, a second PCR was run for about 7 to 12 cycles. TCRdb used MiXCR to reprocess the 5' RACE reads, holding one entry per CDR3 protein. This table has about 1.6 million distinct CDR3 sequences, about 31% appearing once.

Sequences were obtained from blood. The TCR sequence derives from a woman younger than 45 in good health. The chain combines TRBV7-8 with TRBJ2-1; TRBD2 is a possible D gene (6 bases). The chain's CDR3 is CASSANPGLLTDNEQFF. The CDR3 region has the DNA TGTGCCAGCAGCGCCAACCCGGGACTCCTTACGGATAATGAGCAGTTCTTC. Full variable domain (rest looked up from reference TRBV7-8 and TRBJ2-1): GAGVSQSPRYKVAKRGQDVALRCDPISGHVSLFWYQQALGQGPEFLTYFQNEAQLDKSGLPSDRFFAERPEGSVSTLKIQRTQQEDSAVYLCASSANPGLLTDNEQFFGPGTRLTVL.